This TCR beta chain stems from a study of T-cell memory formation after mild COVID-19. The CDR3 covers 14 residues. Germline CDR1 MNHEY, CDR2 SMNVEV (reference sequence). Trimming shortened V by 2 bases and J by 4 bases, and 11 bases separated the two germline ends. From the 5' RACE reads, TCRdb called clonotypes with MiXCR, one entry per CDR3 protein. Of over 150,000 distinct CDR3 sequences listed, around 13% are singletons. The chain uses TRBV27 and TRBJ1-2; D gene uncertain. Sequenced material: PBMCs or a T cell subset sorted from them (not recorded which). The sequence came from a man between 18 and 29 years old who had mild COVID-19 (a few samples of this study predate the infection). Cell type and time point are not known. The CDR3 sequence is CASSLNRDSYGYTF. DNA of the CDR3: TGTGCCAGCAGTTTAAATCGGGATAGCTATGGCTACACCTTC.